The rows below give T cell receptor beta chains drawn from one sample of a study of T cell responses to AZD1222 COVID-19 vaccine. Repertoires were generated with immunoSEQ multiplex PCR, while TCRdb's copy carries only in-frame clones and drops some. The sample holds roughly 150,000 clones, just over 90% seen once. The specimen comprised peripheral blood, sampled on day 0 of AZD1222 vaccination. The receptor source for this set is an adult in good health. Each CDR3 is given with its conserved first and last residue. The order of the fields is J gene, V gene, CDR3 protein.

j_call: TRBJ1-1; v_call: TRBV29-1; cdr3_aa: CSVVSGGAFF
j_call: TRBJ2-7; v_call: TRBV6-2/TRBV6-3; cdr3_aa: CASSLTGFSEKQYF
j_call: TRBJ2-7; v_call: TRBV5-5; cdr3_aa: CASSLVDFGTALYEQYF
j_call: TRBJ1-2; v_call: TRBV5-1; cdr3_aa: CASSLELITGGKNYGYTF
j_call: TRBJ2-3; v_call: TRBV14; cdr3_aa: CASSHGPTSTDTQYF
j_call: TRBJ2-7; v_call: TRBV11-3; cdr3_aa: CASSLGTYEQYF
j_call: TRBJ1-2; v_call: TRBV2; cdr3_aa: CASSLDTYGYTF
j_call: TRBJ2-5; v_call: TRBV6-5; cdr3_aa: CASSYSGGRLETQYF
j_call: TRBJ2-1; v_call: TRBV19; cdr3_aa: CAAGFPMDNEQFF
j_call: TRBJ1-1; v_call: TRBV7-2; cdr3_aa: CASRALGVFEAFF
j_call: TRBJ1-2; v_call: TRBV4-2; cdr3_aa: CASSQDRGNYGYTF
j_call: TRBJ2-1; v_call: TRBV14; cdr3_aa: CASSQRRGYWNNEQFF
j_call: TRBJ1-4; v_call: TRBV5-1; cdr3_aa: CASSPGRSNEKLFF
j_call: TRBJ1-6; v_call: TRBV27; cdr3_aa: CASSYEPGGPTGNSPLHF
j_call: TRBJ2-2; v_call: TRBV11-3; cdr3_aa: CASSLDLTRANTGELFF
j_call: TRBJ2-1; v_call: TRBV18; cdr3_aa: CASSRTSGGSYNEQFF
j_call: TRBJ2-5; v_call: TRBV7-9; cdr3_aa: CASSFWGLGETQYF
j_call: TRBJ1-6; v_call: TRBV4-1; cdr3_aa: CASSQEHQTGAVNSPLHF
j_call: TRBJ2-2; v_call: TRBV2; cdr3_aa: CASGTSGGARTGELFF
j_call: TRBJ2-5; v_call: TRBV10-3; cdr3_aa: CAISDPLTAETQYF
j_call: TRBJ2-6; v_call: TRBV11-3; cdr3_aa: CASSPWSGAGANVLTF
j_call: TRBJ1-2; v_call: TRBV2; cdr3_aa: CASSVRRGHYGYTF
j_call: TRBJ2-7; v_call: TRBV11-3; cdr3_aa: CASSLEGQGTYEQYF
j_call: TRBJ1-4; v_call: TRBV6-6; cdr3_aa: CASSYSIETGEKLFF
j_call: TRBJ1-5; v_call: TRBV7-9; cdr3_aa: CASSLGYRGKGGQPQHF
j_call: TRBJ2-5; v_call: TRBV6-2/TRBV6-3; cdr3_aa: CASSLPGQGGGETQYF
j_call: TRBJ1-6; v_call: TRBV27; cdr3_aa: CASTPGRGNDHGTSADSPLHF
j_call: TRBJ2-1; v_call: TRBV11-2; cdr3_aa: CASSYATFWGQYNEQFF
j_call: TRBJ2-3; v_call: TRBV7-9; cdr3_aa: CASSFVGDRIGDTQYF
j_call: TRBJ1-4; v_call: TRBV5-6; cdr3_aa: CASSLGPGRGHEKLFF
j_call: TRBJ1-5; v_call: TRBV3-1/TRBV3-2; cdr3_aa: CASSQGGSRQPQHF
j_call: TRBJ1-2; v_call: TRBV30; cdr3_aa: CAWSVQTNYGYTF
j_call: TRBJ2-1; v_call: TRBV28; cdr3_aa: CASRLSGGVLYNEQFF
j_call: TRBJ2-1; v_call: TRBV25-1; cdr3_aa: CASSERINEQFF
j_call: TRBJ2-2; v_call: TRBV29-1; cdr3_aa: CSVESFAGGPNTGELFF
j_call: TRBJ2-7; v_call: TRBV10-3; cdr3_aa: CAIRPGTGGIYEQYF
j_call: TRBJ2-1; v_call: TRBV18; cdr3_aa: CASSPGLVGLYEQFF
j_call: TRBJ1-2; v_call: TRBV5-5; cdr3_aa: CASSLGGTPIGYTF
j_call: TRBJ2-6; v_call: TRBV19; cdr3_aa: CASSYRRGQGLSGANVLTF
j_call: TRBJ1-2; v_call: TRBV28; cdr3_aa: CASSLQGRRGYTF
j_call: TRBJ1-1; v_call: TRBV19; cdr3_aa: CASMGSFKTVGTEAFF
j_call: TRBJ1-1; v_call: TRBV28; cdr3_aa: CASRDLNTEAFF
j_call: TRBJ1-1; v_call: TRBV29-1; cdr3_aa: CSGLDGGELAFF
j_call: TRBJ1-5; v_call: TRBV14; cdr3_aa: CASSQGRTGGLYQPQHF
j_call: TRBJ1-2; v_call: TRBV6-2/TRBV6-3; cdr3_aa: CASSYSSGLYGYTF
j_call: TRBJ1-2; v_call: TRBV28; cdr3_aa: CASGTYGYTF
j_call: TRBJ1-2; v_call: TRBV7-8; cdr3_aa: CASGTGSFYGYTF
j_call: TRBJ2-3; v_call: TRBV19; cdr3_aa: CASSATGASTDTQYF
j_call: TRBJ1-5; v_call: TRBV7-9; cdr3_aa: CASAYRQPQHF
j_call: TRBJ2-2; v_call: TRBV7-3; cdr3_aa: CASSLWAGANTGELFF
j_call: TRBJ2-3; v_call: TRBV12-3/TRBV12-4; cdr3_aa: CASSTTRDTQYF
j_call: TRBJ2-7; v_call: TRBV4-1; cdr3_aa: CASSQGPATGSSYEQYF
j_call: TRBJ2-5; v_call: TRBV7-9; cdr3_aa: CASSLEVGTQYF
j_call: TRBJ2-1; v_call: TRBV5-1; cdr3_aa: CASRTTGSYNEQFF
j_call: TRBJ2-7; v_call: TRBV28; cdr3_aa: CASNPDRGLSYEQYF